The rows below give T cell receptor beta chains drawn from one sample of a study of cytomegalovirus exposure and HLA in healthy donors. Sequencing used immunoSEQ multiplex PCR; TCRdb keeps in-frame clones, though not all of them. Among under 150,000 clones listed, 82% were seen once. The sequencing sample was made of PBMCs. Every receptor here comes from a male donor in good health and CMV-seronegative. Both conserved end residues are part of each CDR3. The D gene is left open where the match is weak. Not every row has a clone size; where given, it reads once, few, many or a size class.

TGTGCCAGCACCCTCAGGATGGTAGACGAGCAGTACTTC | CASTLRMVDEQYF | NA | TRBV5-6 | NA | TRBJ2-7
TGCAGCGCCGGGACAGGGGAGGTGAACATTCAGTACTTC | CSAGTGEVNIQYF | NA | TRBV29-1 | TRBD1 | TRBJ2-4
TGTGCCAGCAGTTTGAGCGGGATCGGCTACGAGCAGTACTTC | CASSLSGIGYEQYF | NA | TRBV28 | TRBD2 | TRBJ2-7
TGTGCCAGCAGCTCGCTAGCGGCCACCTACGAGCAGTACTTC | CASSSLAATYEQYF | NA | TRBV11-2 | TRBD2 | TRBJ2-7
TGTGCCAGCAGCTTCGGTAGCGGGTCCTACGAGCAGTACTTC | CASSFGSGSYEQYF | NA | TRBV5-4 | TRBD2 | TRBJ2-7
TGTGCCAGCAGGGCACTTCAGGGGACAGGGGATGACGAGCAGTACTTC | CASRALQGTGDDEQYF | few | TRBV2 | TRBD1 | TRBJ2-7
TGTGCCAGCAGAATATACGCAGGGAGGGAAGGCTACACCTTC | CASRIYAGREGYTF | NA | TRBV6-5 | NA | TRBJ1-2
TGTGCCAGCAGTGATTGGAGTAGTTCGAACACCGGGGAGCTGTTTTTT | CASSDWSSSNTGELFF | NA | TRBV2 | NA | TRBJ2-2
TGCGCCAGCACTAGGAGCCTAGGGGTCTATGAGCAGTTCTTC | CASTRSLGVYEQFF | NA | TRBV4-3 | NA | TRBJ2-1
TGTGCCAGCAGCTTGAGAGGGGGCACTGAAGCTTTCTTT | CASSLRGGTEAFF | NA | TRBV5-6 | NA | TRBJ1-1
TGTGCCAGCAGTTCGGGGACAGGCGGCTACGAGCAGTACTTC | CASSSGTGGYEQYF | NA | TRBV27 | TRBD1 | TRBJ2-7
TGTGCCAGCAGCTTATTCTCGAACACTGAAGCTTTCTTT | CASSLFSNTEAFF | once | TRBV7-2 | NA | TRBJ1-1
TGTGCCAGCACCACTACTGGTGAGCAGTTCTTC | CASTTTGEQFF | NA | TRBV4-2 | NA | TRBJ2-1
TGTGCTAGTGGTTCTGCGGGAGTTGGGGAGCTGTTTTTT | CASGSAGVGELFF | NA | TRBV12-5 | TRBD2 | TRBJ2-2
TGTGCCAGCAACGAGAGGCTGAACACCGGGGAGCTGTTTTTT | CASNERLNTGELFF | NA | TRBV2 | NA | TRBJ2-2
TGTGCCAGCAGTCCCCGGACAGTCTCCTACGAGCAGTACTTC | CASSPRTVSYEQYF | NA | TRBV27 | NA | TRBJ2-7
TGTGCCAGTATCCAAAGGCGAGGCACTGAAGCTTTCTTT | CASIQRRGTEAFF | few | TRBV19 | NA | TRBJ1-1
TGTGCCAGCAGCCCTGGGACAGCTTCTAACTATGGCTACACCTTC | CASSPGTASNYGYTF | NA | TRBV9 | TRBD1 | TRBJ1-2
TGTGCCAGTAGTCTAGCGGGAGTTCGGGCAGATACGCAGTATTTT | CASSLAGVRADTQYF | NA | TRBV19 | TRBD2 | TRBJ2-3
TGTGCCAGCAGATTTACCCGGACAGGCAACTACGAGCAGTACTTC | CASRFTRTGNYEQYF | NA | TRBV6-5 | TRBD1 | TRBJ2-7
TGTGCCAGCTCACCGGGACAGGGGTCCTACGAGCAGTACTTC | CASSPGQGSYEQYF | NA | TRBV18 | TRBD1 | TRBJ2-7
TGTGCCAGCAGCCCTCCCAAGGGGGTAGCGACCTCCAATGAGCAGTTCTTC | CASSPPKGVATSNEQFF | NA | TRBV7-2 | NA | TRBJ2-1
TGTGCCAGCTCGGGCCGGGACAGGGGAAACTACGAGCAGTACTTC | CASSGRDRGNYEQYF | NA | TRBV18 | TRBD1 | TRBJ2-7
TGTGCCAGCAGCTCGACAGGGGGGGTCTCCTACGAGCAGTACTTC | CASSSTGGVSYEQYF | NA | TRBV27 | TRBD1 | TRBJ2-7
TGTGCCAGCAGCCCAACCAGGACAGGGGGCACAGATACGCAGTATTTT | CASSPTRTGGTDTQYF | NA | TRBV11-2 | TRBD1 | TRBJ2-3
TGTGCCAGCAGCCATCGCTCTGTAGGGGTTAGCTCCTACAATGAGCAGTTCTTC | CASSHRSVGVSSYNEQFF | NA | TRBV11-2 | NA | TRBJ2-1
TGCAGCGTCGCCGCTGACACAAACTCCTACGAGCAGTACTTC | CSVAADTNSYEQYF | NA | TRBV29-1 | NA | TRBJ2-7
TGTGCCAGCAGTCCCCTTAGCGGGATGGTCAAAAACATTCAGTACTTC | CASSPLSGMVKNIQYF | NA | TRBV27 | TRBD2 | TRBJ2-4
TGTGCCAGCAGTCTAGTTAGCGGGGGCTTCCACGAGCAGTACTTC | CASSLVSGGFHEQYF | NA | TRBV6-5 | TRBD2 | TRBJ2-7
TGTGCCAGCAGCTTATCTCTCTACACTGAAGCTTTCTTT | CASSLSLYTEAFF | NA | TRBV7-3 | NA | TRBJ1-1
TGTGCCAGCAGTTTATCGGACTCCGACAGGGGGCCTACGGACACTGAAGCTTTCTTT | CASSLSDSDRGPTDTEAFF | NA | TRBV27 | TRBD1 | TRBJ1-1
TGTGCCAGCAGCTCTCAGGTGCCCCCTTACAATGAGCAGTTCTTC | CASSSQVPPYNEQFF | NA | TRBV7-2 | NA | TRBJ2-1
TGTGCCAGCAGTTTAGCCCGGGAGGGCGCAGATACGCAGTATTTT | CASSLAREGADTQYF | NA | TRBV28 | TRBD2 | TRBJ2-3
TGTGCCAGCACCGCTGGGGCTCAGGCGCAGCTCTATGGCTACACCTTC | CASTAGAQAQLYGYTF | NA | TRBV7-9 | NA | TRBJ1-2
TGTGCCTGGAGTGTAAAGGGGCCCGATCGTGCCCAGCATTTT | CAWSVKGPDRAQHF | NA | TRBV30 | NA | TRBJ1-5
TGTGCCAGCAGGACAGCCTACGAGCAGTACTTC | CASRTAYEQYF | NA | TRBV6-5 | NA | TRBJ2-7
TGTGCCAGCACCCCGGGGTCTGTGCGGGAAAAACTGTTTTTT | CASTPGSVREKLFF | NA | TRBV28 | NA | TRBJ1-4
TGTGCCAGCAGTTACTCCGGGGGGCACGAGCAGTACTTC | CASSYSGGHEQYF | NA | TRBV6-6 | NA | TRBJ2-7
TGTGCCAGCAGCGCCAGTTTCTCGGGACTAGCGAGACAAGAGACCCAGTACTTC | CASSASFSGLARQETQYF | NA | TRBV9 | TRBD2 | TRBJ2-5
TGTGCCAGCAGCTTGGGACAGGGGCCTCGGGAGCAGTACTTC | CASSLGQGPREQYF | NA | TRBV11-1 | TRBD1 | TRBJ2-7
TGCAGCGTTGTCGGGACAGGGTACGAGCAGTACTTC | CSVVGTGYEQYF | NA | TRBV29-1 | TRBD1 | TRBJ2-7
TGTGCCAGCAGCTTAGGAGAAGACACTGAAGCTTTCTTT | CASSLGEDTEAFF | once | TRBV7-2 | NA | TRBJ1-1
TGTGCCAGCAGTCCAGGGACTAGCCGATACAATGAGCAGTTCTTC | CASSPGTSRYNEQFF | NA | TRBV9 | TRBD2 | TRBJ2-1
TGTGCCAGCAGTCTGGGGGGAGTGAGTGGCTACACCTTC | CASSLGGVSGYTF | NA | TRBV27 | NA | TRBJ1-2
TGTGCCAGCAGCTTAAGGGGCTCCCCATTGCGGTACGAGCAGTACTTC | CASSLRGSPLRYEQYF | NA | TRBV13 | NA | TRBJ2-7
TGTGCCAGCAGTTACATTGGGGAGAGGTTGTTTTTT | CASSYIGERLFF | NA | TRBV6-5 | NA | TRBJ2-2
TGCGCCAGCAGTGTACGGGAGGGCGGGAGGCGTACGCAGTATTTT | CASSVREGGRRTQYF | NA | TRBV10-1 | TRBD2 | TRBJ2-3
TGTGCCAGCAGCATCCAGGACGGGGATCGAGAGCTGTTTTTT | CASSIQDGDRELFF | NA | TRBV5-5 | NA | TRBJ2-2
TGCAGCGTTGATGCGGCGGCCTATGGCTACACCTTC | CSVDAAAYGYTF | NA | TRBV29-1 | NA | TRBJ1-2
TGTGCCAGCAGCAAAGTACGGCGCGGCGCTAACACCGGGGAGCTGTTTTTT | CASSKVRRGANTGELFF | NA | TRBV21-1 | NA | TRBJ2-2
TGTGCCAGCATCTTACACACAGATACGCAGTATTTT | CASILHTDTQYF | once | TRBV21-1 | NA | TRBJ2-3